This T cell receptor (beta chain) was sequenced for a study of OX40 agonist ivuxolimab in advanced cancers. Study-wide results and caveats: On average, CD8+ T cells showed a greater number of expanded clones than CD4+. Certain nonresponding patients likewise had low normalized T-cell clonal expansion. Partly responding patients at 0.1-3.0 mg/kg showed some of the smallest clonal expansion.

On this clone itself: Its specificity is not known.

This CDR3 region has 14 residues. Trimming removed 3 bases at V and 7 bases at J, with 12 bases between. CDR1 is LGHNA and CDR2 is YSLEER in the germline V gene. Sequenced by immunoSEQ multiplex PCR; TCRdb stores in-frame clones only, minus some. The data hold 90,000 to 120,000 clones, with approximately 90% observed a single time. This specimen consisted of CD4+ or CD8+ T cells sorted from blood, obtained in a trial of the OX40 agonist ivuxolimab. The J gene is TRBJ2-2, the V gene TRBV4-3; D is possibly TRBD1 or TRBD2 (5 bases each). The source of this sequence is an adult with an advanced solid tumor such as melanoma, head and neck, liver or kidney cancer. DNA for the CDR3: TGCGCCAGCAGCCAGGCCGGGGCCGGCGGGGAGCTGTTTTTT. The encoded protein is CASSQAGAGGELFF.